The 18 T cell receptor beta chains listed next were all sequenced from one sample in a study of T cell responses to AZD1222 COVID-19 vaccine. Clones were sequenced by immunoSEQ multiplex PCR, and TCRdb holds only the in-frame ones, with some missing. The data hold about 130,000 clones, with over 75% observed a single time. This specimen consisted of peripheral blood, obtained 28 days after the second dose of the MenACWY control vaccine. These receptors were taken from an adult who received the MenACWY meningococcal vaccine as a control.

This clone was found once. The chain joins TRBV2 to TRBJ2-2, with unresolved D. The germline V gene encodes CDR1 SNHLY and CDR2 FYNNEI. V gave up 0 bases and J gave up 3 bases, with 5 bases separating them. This CDR3 has 14 amino acids. The chain's CDR3 is CASSEAQYTGELFF. DNA for the CDR3: TGTGCCAGCAGTGAAGCCCAATACACCGGGGAGCTGTTTTTT.

V and J are TRBV18 and TRBJ2-5; D is unclear. The CDR3 has 13 residues. Trimming took off 2 bases at V and 6 bases at J, with 10 bases between the two ends. Looked up from germline, CDR1 is KGHSH and CDR2 is LQKENI. CDR3 sequence reads: CASSPDAGQTQYF. The CDR3 DNA is TGTGCCAGCTCACCAGATGCTGGCCAGACCCAGTACTTC.

Many counts were recorded for this clone. The rearrangement links TRBV6-5 to TRBJ1-1; TRBD1 is a possible D gene (5 bases). The length of the CDR3 is 14 residues. CDR1 MNHEY and CDR2 SVGAGI come from the germline V gene. V was clipped by 5 bases and J by 4 bases, with 14 bases between them. The CDR3 DNA sequence: TGTGCCAGCAGTCCTGGTGAGGGGAGCACTGAAGCTTTCTTT. Translated, it gives CASSPGEGSTEAFF.

The chain employs TRBV5-1 and TRBJ2-1; tentatively, D is TRBD2 (5 bases). The ends were cut back, 0 bases at V and 0 bases at J, with 10 bases in the middle. The CDR3 is 16 amino acids. Germline-derived CDR1 and CDR2 are SGHRS and YFSETQ. This CDR3 is CASSLAGGFSYNEQFF. For the CDR3, the DNA is TGCGCCAGCAGCTTGGCGGGCGGGTTCTCCTACAATGAGCAGTTCTTC. The full variable domain, completed using reference TRBV5-1 and TRBJ2-1, is KAGVTQTPRYLIKTRGQQVTLSCSPISGHRSVSWYQQTPGQGLQFLFEYFSETQRNKGNFPGRFSGRQFSNSRSEMNVSTLELGDSALYLCASSLAGGFSYNEQFFGPGTRLTVL.

The chain links TRBV6-5 to TRBJ2-1; D might be TRBD1 or TRBD2, each matching 6 bases. Trimming left V 5 bases short and J 13 bases short, with 15 bases between. This CDR3 comprises 12 residues. Germline V gives CDR1 MNHEY, CDR2 SVGAGI. In DNA, the CDR3 is TGTGCCAGCAGTACCGTTCGGGGGCGACAGTTCTTC. This translates into CASSTVRGRQFF.

The CDR3 protein is CASSLGDYSKRYF. CDR3 coding DNA: TGTGCCAGCAGCTTAGGGGACTATTCCAAGAGGTACTTC. The chain combines TRBV7-6 with TRBJ2-7; 7 nucleotides match TRBD2. This CDR3 is built from 13 residues. CDR1 is SGHVS and CDR2 is FNYEAQ in the germline V gene. Unmatched junction bases numbered 9, after V lost 1 base and J lost 12 bases.

The rearrangement links TRBV7-9 to TRBJ1-6; 7 nucleotides match TRBD1. The CDR3 runs to 15 residues. V dropped 5 bases and J dropped 6; count of bases not matched to a gene: 7. Germline loops: CDR1 SEHNR, CDR2 FQNEAQ (reference sequence). This CDR3 is CASSPPGQLNSPLHF. The CDR3 nucleotides are TGTGCCAGCAGCCCCCCGGGACAGCTTAATTCACCCCTCCACTTT. The complete variable domain, with remaining parts taken from reference TRBV7-9 and TRBJ1-6, reads DTGVSQNPRHKITKRGQNVTFRCDPISEHNRLYWYRQTLGQGPEFLTYFQNEAQLEKSRLLSDRFSAERPKGSFSTLEIQRTEQGDSAMYLCASSPPGQLNSPLHFGNGTRLTVT.

The rearrangement joins TRBV6-1 to TRBJ2-1; 7 bases match TRBD2. The CDR3 covers 12 residues. Per germline, CDR1 MNHNS and CDR2 SASEGT. After removal of 2 bases from V and 12 bases from J, the junction contained 4 bases not matched to a gene. CDR3: CASSERGVGQFF. The CDR3 bases are TGTGCCAGCAGTGAACGGGGGGTCGGGCAGTTCTTC.

The chain recombines TRBV6-1 with TRBJ2-1; TRBD1 might be the D (6 bases). Trimming removed 2 bases from V and 6 bases from J, with 11 bases in between. There are 14 residues in the CDR3. Germline V lookup: CDR1 MNHNS, CDR2 SASEGT. CDR3 sequence: CASSESGVVNEQFF. The DNA of the CDR3 is TGTGCCAGCAGTGAATCAGGGGTGGTCAATGAGCAGTTCTTC.

The chain has TRBV6-5 and TRBJ2-7; 9 positions match TRBD1. This CDR3 spans 13 amino acids. CDR1 MNHEY and CDR2 SVGAGI come from the germline V gene. The V gene end was trimmed by 5 bases and the J gene end by 4 bases; junction bases not matched to a gene: 3. DNA for the CDR3: TGTGCCAGCAGTCGAGGGACAGGGTACGAGCAGTACTTC. Translation gives CASSRGTGYEQYF.

V gene TRBV11-1 combines with J gene TRBJ1-5, with D perhaps matching TRBD1 (5 bases). This CDR3 comprises 15 residues. Germline lookup yields CDR1 SGHAT and CDR2 FQDESV (reference sequence). V was shortened by 1 base and J by 0 bases, with 7 bases between the two germline ends. CDR3 loop: CASSLGGTSNQPQHF. CDR3 in DNA: TGTGCCAGCAGCTTAGGAGGGACTAGCAATCAGCCCCAGCATTTT.

The chain couples TRBV9 to TRBJ2-2; D may be TRBD1 (6 bases). CDR3 length: 14 amino acids. Germline CDR1 is SGDLS and CDR2 is YYNGEE. The V and J ends lost 6 bases and 4 bases respectively, with 13 bases between them. In DNA form, the CDR3 reads TGTGCCAGCACCCGGGACACACCCACCGGGGAGCTGTTTTTT. This gives the protein CASTRDTPTGELFF.

The V call is TRBV7-3, the J call TRBJ2-1; D ambiguous. Trimming took off 4 bases at V and 6 bases at J, with 13 bases between the two ends. The CDR3 covers 14 residues. CDR1 is SGHTA and CDR2 is FQGTGA in the germline V gene. CDR3 nucleotide sequence: TGTGCCAGCAGCTGGGGTAGCTCCAGCAATGAGCAGTTCTTC. Its protein is CASSWGSSSNEQFF.

The rearrangement links TRBV7-3 to TRBJ2-1, with TRBD2 matching 12 bases. With V trimmed by 5 bases and J by 5 bases, 4 bases remained unmatched. Germline assignment: CDR1 SGHTA and CDR2 FQGTGA. The CDR3 runs 15 residues. Here the CDR3 reads CASSRRLAGDNEQFF. DNA of the CDR3: TGTGCCAGCAGCCGTCGACTAGCGGGAGACAATGAGCAGTTCTTC.

Here the CDR3 DNA reads TGTGCCAGCAGTTTCCGACACTTCAATCAGCCCCAGCATTTT. Its translation: CASSFRHFNQPQHF. The chain links TRBV28 to TRBJ1-5; no reliable D call. The V and J ends lost 3 bases and 3 bases respectively, with 9 bases between them. CDR1 and CDR2 from the germline V gene are MDHEN and SYDVKM. CDR3 length: 14 amino acids.

V is TRBV25-1 and J is TRBJ1-6; possibly TRBD1 for D (5 bases). Trimming took off 5 bases at V and 7 bases at J, with 12 bases between the two ends. Germline CDR1 and CDR2: MGHDK and SYGVNS. The CDR3 contains 14 residues. CDR3 sequence reads: CASSRDLENSPLHF. CDR3 nucleotides: TGTGCCAGCAGTCGGGACCTGGAGAATTCACCCCTCCACTTT.

The chain has TRBV5-6 and TRBJ2-1; D not resolved. There are 13 residues in the CDR3. V lost 1 base and J 2 bases, leaving 4 bases between the germline ends. The germline gives CDR1 SGHDT, CDR2 YYEEEE. The CDR3 DNA reads as TGTGCCAGCAGCTTGTACACCTACAATGAGCAGTTCTTC. Translating it yields CASSLYTYNEQFF.

This clone has a single count. This sequence joins TRBV7-2 and TRBJ1-3; weak D call: TRBD1 (5 bases). The CDR3 is made up of 17 amino acids. Trimming left V 0 bases short and J 5 bases short, with 17 bases between. The germline V gene has CDR1 SGHTA and CDR2 FQGNSA. DNA of the CDR3: TGTGCCAGCAGCTTAGCGGGTTTCAGGGTCGAGAGAAACACCATATATTTT. Protein: CASSLAGFRVERNTIYF.